Below, 27 T cell receptor beta chains from the same sample are listed, as sequenced in a study of blood T cell repertoires in COVID-19. Libraries were prepared by immunoSEQ multiplex PCR; TCRdb keeps only in-frame clonotypes and omits some of them. The repertoire includes over 60,000 clones, 86% of them detected once, and around 13% sits in the top ten. The sequencing input was peripheral blood. These receptor sequences come from a woman aged 55-70 years with acute or convalescent COVID-19.

The gene calls are TRBV4-2 and TRBJ2-5; 13 nucleotides match TRBD2. The germline V gene encodes CDR1 LGHNA and CDR2 YNFKEQ. The CDR3 runs to 16 residues. Trimming removed 8 bases from V and 1 base from J; junction bases left unmatched: 7. The CDR3 DNA reads as TGTGCCAGCGGGGAAGGGACTAGCGGGGCCCAAGAGACCCAGTACTTC. Protein sequence: CASGEGTSGAQETQYF.

This sequence joins TRBV27 and TRBJ2-7; 7 positions agree with TRBD1. Germline V gene sequence: CDR1 MNHEY, CDR2 SMNVEV (reference sequence). The CDR3 length is 15 residues. V dropped 8 bases and J dropped 3; count of bases not matched to a gene: 13. CDR3 sequence reads: CASLDRAHSFYEQYF. CDR3 in DNA: TGTGCCAGCCTTGACAGGGCCCACTCCTTCTACGAGCAGTACTTC.

The rearrangement links TRBV12-3 or TRBV12-4 to TRBJ2-7; D might be TRBD2 (5 bases). The V gene lost 6 bases and the J gene lost 2 bases, with 11 bases spanning the gap. The CDR3 runs to 13 residues. The CDR3 coding sequence is TGTGCCAGCAGGCCCTCCGGGACCTACGAGCAGTACTTC. Amino acids: CASRPSGTYEQYF.

The rearrangement links TRBV7-9 to TRBJ2-5; the D gene is possibly TRBD1 (6 bases). Germline loops: CDR1 SEHNR, CDR2 FQNEAQ (reference sequence). The V and J ends lost 5 bases and 0 bases respectively, with 7 bases between them. The CDR3 is 13 residues long. This CDR3 reads CASSDRNQETQYF. DNA of the CDR3: TGTGCCAGCAGCGACAGGAACCAAGAGACCCAGTACTTC.

The chain links TRBV27 to TRBJ1-3; D gene uncertain. From germline, CDR1 is MNHEY and CDR2 SMNVEV (reference sequence). The CDR3 extends over 15 amino acids. The ends were cut back, 5 bases at V and 0 bases at J, with 11 bases in the middle. This CDR3 reads CASSPLDFSGNTIYF. The CDR3 DNA reads TGTGCCAGCAGTCCACTGGACTTCTCTGGAAACACCATATATTTT.

The J gene is TRBJ2-3, the V gene TRBV24-1; 7 bases fit TRBD2. V lost 3 bases, J lost 1 base, and 6 bases stayed unmatched. This CDR3 has 16 residues. In germline, CDR1 is KGHDR, CDR2 SFDVKD. The CDR3 sequence is CATSDRGLFGTDTQYF. Here the CDR3 DNA reads TGTGCCACCAGTGATCGGGGACTATTTGGCACAGATACGCAGTATTTT.

The rearrangement links TRBV6-5 to TRBJ1-2; the D gene is possibly TRBD1 (5 bases). Germline V gene lookup returns CDR1 MNHEY and CDR2 SVGAGI. This CDR3 is built from 12 residues. V was cut by 8 bases and J by 6 bases, with 13 bases left in between. The CDR3 DNA is TGTGCCAGCGGGCCCAGGGATGATGGCTACACCTTC. Translating it yields CASGPRDDGYTF.

The chain couples TRBV19 to TRBJ2-5; weak D call: TRBD1 (6 bases). CDR1 is LNHDA, CDR2 SQIVND, per germline (reference sequence). Trimming shortened V by 6 bases and J by 3 bases, and 17 bases separated the two germline ends. The CDR3 loop spans 15 amino acids. CDR3 sequence (DNA): TGTGCCAGTAGCACTTCCGCCGGGACAAAAGAGACCCAGTACTTC. Amino acid sequence: CASSTSAGTKETQYF.

The chain has TRBV18 and TRBJ1-6; D is uncertain. Germline CDR1 and CDR2: KGHSH and LQKENI. The V gene lost 6 bases and the J gene lost 5 bases, with 14 bases spanning the gap. The CDR3 has 15 amino acids. The CDR3 here is CASSPSPKNNSPLHF. The CDR3 region has the DNA TGTGCCAGCTCTCCTAGCCCTAAAAATAATTCACCCCTCCACTTT. Filled out from reference TRBV18 and TRBJ1-6, the complete variable domain reads NAGVMQNPRHLVRRRGQEARLRCSPMKGHSHVYWYRQLPEEGLKFMVYLQKENIIDESGMPKERFSAEFPKEGPSILRIQQVVRGDSAAYFCASSPSPKNNSPLHFGNGTRLTVT.

The V and J genes are TRBV24-1 and TRBJ2-2; D is perhaps TRBD1 (5 bases). V lost 0 bases and J lost 3, with 7 bases in between. There are 15 residues in the CDR3. Germline loops: CDR1 KGHDR, CDR2 SFDVKD. The CDR3: CATSDLARDTGELFF. CDR3 in DNA: TGTGCCACCAGTGATTTGGCCAGGGACACCGGGGAGCTGTTTTTT.

This clone was picked up one time. The J gene is TRBJ2-2, the V gene TRBV5-1, with 8 bases fitting TRBD2. This CDR3 region has 15 residues. Germline V gene sequence: CDR1 SGHRS, CDR2 YFSETQ. V lost 2 bases to trimming and J lost 7 bases; unmatched junction nucleotides: 7. In DNA, the CDR3 is TGCGCCAGCAGCTTATCGGGACTAGTGGGCGGGGAGCTGTTTTTT. The encoded protein is CASSLSGLVGGELFF.

The J gene is TRBJ2-4, the V gene TRBV10-1; D possibly corresponds to TRBD1 (5 bases). Germline assignment: CDR1 WNHNN and CDR2 SYGVQD (reference sequence). The CDR3 length is 13 residues. V dropped 3 bases and J dropped 6 bases, with 9 bases sitting between them. The CDR3 DNA sequence: TGCGCCAGCAGTGAAAGGCAGGGAAACATTCAGTACTTC. Translation gives CASSERQGNIQYF.

This chain connects TRBV6-5 to TRBJ2-7, with 7 bases that match TRBD1. In germline, CDR1 is MNHEY, CDR2 SVGAGI. The CDR3 consists of 15 residues. V shed 6 bases and J 1 base; nucleotides not matched to a gene: 9. The CDR3 DNA sequence: TGTGCCAGCAGCCGGCGTGGCAGGGGGTCCTACGAGCAGTACTTC. Protein product: CASSRRGRGSYEQYF.

Notes on this clone: One end of the junction is discordant with germline, which a read error may explain. The chain carries TRBV7-2 and TRBJ1-2, with 7 bases aligning to TRBD1. Germline V gene sequence: CDR1 SGHTA, CDR2 FQGNSA. This CDR3 region has 13 residues. The CDR3 DNA follows: TGTGCCAGCAGCTTAGGGGCCGACAGGGCCCCACACTTC. Amino acids: CASSLGADRAPHF.

This clone was observed once. For the CDR3, the DNA is TGCGCCAGCAGCTTGGAGGGGCCCCCTCCTGAAGCTTTCTTT. Amino acid sequence: CASSLEGPPPEAFF. The chain carries TRBV5-1 and TRBJ1-1, with a tentative D call TRBD1 (5 bases). Trimming removed 0 bases from V and 6 bases from J, with 12 bases in between. CDR3 size: 14 residues. The germline V gene encodes CDR1 SGHRS and CDR2 YFSETQ.

The chain links TRBV10-3 to TRBJ1-3; 7 positions match TRBD1. The CDR3 loop spans 15 amino acids. Germline V CDR1 and CDR2: ENHRY, SYGVKD. J gave up 0 bases and V 4 bases, and 3 bases lay outside the gene matches. CDR3 loop: CAISARQGSGNTIYF. CDR3 DNA: TGTGCCATCAGTGCTCGACAGGGCTCTGGAAACACCATATATTTT.

The genes are TRBV10-3 and TRBJ1-6; TRBD1 is a possible D gene (5 bases). V gave up 10 bases and J gave up 8 bases, with 12 bases separating them. The CDR3 runs to 12 residues. CDR1 is ENHRY, CDR2 SYGVKD, per germline. The CDR3 DNA sequence: TGTGCCAGCCGGGACTTTGATTCACCCCTCCACTTT. It specifies CASRDFDSPLHF.

V gene TRBV2 combines with J gene TRBJ2-1, with D tentatively TRBD1 (5 bases). Trimming pared 2 bases from V and 3 bases from J, leaving 5 bases between. The CDR3 is 13 residues long. Germline lookup yields CDR1 SNHLY and CDR2 FYNNEI. In nucleotides, the CDR3 is TGTGCCAGCAGTGAACAGGGCTACAATGAGCAGTTCTTC. It encodes CASSEQGYNEQFF.

The rearrangement uses TRBV25-1 and TRBJ1-4; 8 nucleotides match TRBD1. J was trimmed by 6 bases and V by 8 bases; bases with no gene match: 5. The CDR3 covers 13 residues. Per the germline V gene, CDR1 is MGHDK and CDR2 is SYGVNS. This chain's CDR3 is CASCPRGHEKLFF. CDR3 nucleotide sequence: TGTGCCAGCTGCCCCAGGGGGCATGAAAAACTGTTTTTT.

This clone occurred a few times. V gene TRBV6-6 combines with J gene TRBJ2-7; 11 bases fit TRBD1. Unmatched junction bases numbered 5, after V lost 6 bases and J lost 7 bases. The V gene's germline CDR1 is MNHNY and CDR2 SVGAGI (reference sequence). CDR3 length equals 13 residues. Here the CDR3 DNA reads TGTGCCAGCAGCGAAGGGACAGGGGGGGAGCAGTACTTC. This sequence encodes CASSEGTGGEQYF.

This rearrangement joins TRBV5-4 to TRBJ2-6; D is uncertain. With 0 bases removed from V and 0 bases from J, the gap between germline ends came to 7 bases. The germline V gene encodes CDR1 SGHNT and CDR2 YYREEE (reference sequence). CDR3 length: 16 residues. The CDR3: CASSLGLPSGANVLTF. In DNA, the CDR3 is TGTGCCAGCAGCTTGGGGCTGCCCTCTGGGGCCAACGTCCTGACTTTC. The variable domain in full, completed from reference TRBV5-4 and TRBJ2-6, reads ETGVTQSPTHLIKTRGQQVTLRCSSQSGHNTVSWYQQALGQGPQFIFQYYREEENGRGNFPPRFSGLQFPNYSSELNVNALELDDSALYLCASSLGLPSGANVLTFGAGSRLTVL.

The rearrangement uses TRBV19 and TRBJ2-3; 8 bases are shared with TRBD1. J lost 1 base, V lost 3 bases, and 3 bases had no gene match. Germline values: CDR1 LNHDA, CDR2 SQIVND (reference sequence). The CDR3 is 15 amino acids. The CDR3 here is CASSITTGGTDTQYF. The CDR3, as DNA: TGTGCCAGTAGTATTACGACAGGGGGCACAGATACGCAGTATTTT.

The rearrangement links TRBV5-4 to TRBJ2-7; 7 positions agree with TRBD1. Germline trimming cut 1 base from V and 0 bases from J; bases unmatched to any gene: 4. CDR3 length equals 15 residues. Per germline, CDR1 SGHNT and CDR2 YYREEE (reference sequence). The CDR3 region is CASSLRTGDSYEQYF. The DNA of the CDR3 is TGTGCCAGCAGCTTGCGGACAGGCGACTCCTACGAGCAGTACTTC.

V usage is TRBV11-3 and J usage is TRBJ2-2; perhaps TRBD2 as D (6 bases). CDR3 size: 13 residues. The germline V gene has CDR1 SGHNT and CDR2 YENEEA. V dropped 6 bases and J dropped 6 bases, with 11 bases sitting between them. In DNA form, the CDR3 reads TGTGCCAGCAGGTCAACTAGCTCCGGGGAGCTGTTTTTT. Its translation is CASRSTSSGELFF. The full variable domain, its missing parts supplied by reference TRBV11-3 and TRBJ2-2, is EAGVVQSPRYKIIEKKQPVAFWCNPISGHNTLYWYLQNLGQGPELLIRYENEEAVDDSQLPKDRFSAERLKGVDSTLKIQPAELGDSAVYLCASRSTSSGELFFGEGSRLTVL.

The chain links TRBV3-1 (or the pseudogene TRBV3-2) to TRBJ2-7; no clear D. Germline V gives CDR1 LGHDT, CDR2 YNNKEL (reference sequence). CDR3 length: 13 amino acids. The V end was cut by 5 bases, the J end by 6 bases, with 14 bases between. CDR3 region: CASSYSPAGEQYF. The CDR3 DNA is TGTGCCAGCAGCTATAGCCCAGCCGGCGAGCAGTACTTC.

The chain uses TRBV28 and TRBJ2-7; the D gene is possibly TRBD2 (5 bases). The CDR3 has 13 amino acids. CDR1 and CDR2 from the germline V gene are MDHEN and SYDVKM. The V end lost 6 bases, the J end lost 7 bases, and 16 bases lay between the germline ends. CDR3 nucleotide sequence: TGTGCCAGCAGGGGGTCGGAACCGGGAGAGCAGTACTTC. It codes for CASRGSEPGEQYF. Complete variable domain (other parts from reference TRBV28 and TRBJ2-7): DVKVTQSSRYLVKRTGEKVFLECVQDMDHENMFWYRQDPGLGLRLIYFSYDVKMKEKGDIPEGYSVSREKKERFSLILESASTNQTSMYLCASRGSEPGEQYFGPGTRLTVT.

This clone came up once. V usage is TRBV12-3 or TRBV12-4 and J usage is TRBJ1-2; no clear D gene. This CDR3 has 12 residues. V lost 3 bases to trimming and J lost 6 bases, with 8 bases between them. The CDR3 DNA follows: TGTGCCAGCAGTTTCGCGGGGAATGGCTACACCTTC. This encodes CASSFAGNGYTF.